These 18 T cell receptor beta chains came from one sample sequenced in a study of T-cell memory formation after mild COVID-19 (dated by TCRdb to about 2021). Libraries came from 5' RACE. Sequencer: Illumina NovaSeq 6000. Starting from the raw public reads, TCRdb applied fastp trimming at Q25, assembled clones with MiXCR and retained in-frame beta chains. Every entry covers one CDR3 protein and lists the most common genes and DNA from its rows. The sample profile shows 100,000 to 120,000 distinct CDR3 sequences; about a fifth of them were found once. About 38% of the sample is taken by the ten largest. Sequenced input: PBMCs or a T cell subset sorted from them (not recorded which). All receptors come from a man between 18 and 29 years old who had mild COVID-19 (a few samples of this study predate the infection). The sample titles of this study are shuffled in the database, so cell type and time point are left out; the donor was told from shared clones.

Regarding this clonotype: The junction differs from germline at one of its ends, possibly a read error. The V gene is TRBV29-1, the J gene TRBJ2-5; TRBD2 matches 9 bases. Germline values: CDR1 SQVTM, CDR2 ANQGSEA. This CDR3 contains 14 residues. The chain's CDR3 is CSVVWRGGPETQYF. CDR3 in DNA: TGCAGCGTTGTATGGCGGGGGGGCCCCGAGACTCAGTACTTC.

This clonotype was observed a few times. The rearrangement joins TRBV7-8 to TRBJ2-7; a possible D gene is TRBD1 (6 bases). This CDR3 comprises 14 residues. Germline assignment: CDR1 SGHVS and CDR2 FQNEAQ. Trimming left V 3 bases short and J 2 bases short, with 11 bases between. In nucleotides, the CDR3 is TGTGCCAGCAGCTTCGGACAGCCTACCTACGAGCAGTACGTC. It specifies CASSFGQPTYEQYV.

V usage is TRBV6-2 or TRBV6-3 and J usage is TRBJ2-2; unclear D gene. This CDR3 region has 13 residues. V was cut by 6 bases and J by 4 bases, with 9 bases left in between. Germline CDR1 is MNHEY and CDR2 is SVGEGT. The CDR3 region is CASRWPRTGELFF. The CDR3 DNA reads TGTGCCAGCAGATGGCCACGCACCGGGGAGCTGTTTTTT.

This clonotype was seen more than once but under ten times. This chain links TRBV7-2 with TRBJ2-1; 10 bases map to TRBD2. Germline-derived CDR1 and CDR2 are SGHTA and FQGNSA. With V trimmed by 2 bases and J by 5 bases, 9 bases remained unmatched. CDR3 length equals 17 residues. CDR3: CASSLTLAGEKNNEQFF. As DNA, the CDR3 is TGTGCCAGCAGCTTAACGCTAGCGGGGGAGAAGAACAATGAGCAGTTCTTC.

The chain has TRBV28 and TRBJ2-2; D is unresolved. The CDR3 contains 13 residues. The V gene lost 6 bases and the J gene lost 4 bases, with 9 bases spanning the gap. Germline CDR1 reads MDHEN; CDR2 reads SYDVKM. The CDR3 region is CASSPWGTGELFF. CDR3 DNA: TGTGCCAGCAGCCCCTGGGGCACCGGGGAGCTGTTTTTT.

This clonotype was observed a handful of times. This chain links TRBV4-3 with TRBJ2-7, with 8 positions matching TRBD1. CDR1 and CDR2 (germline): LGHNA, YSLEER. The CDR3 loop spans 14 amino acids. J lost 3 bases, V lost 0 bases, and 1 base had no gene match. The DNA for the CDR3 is TGCGCCAGCAGCCAAGATACAGGGGGCTACGAGCAGTACTTC. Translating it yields CASSQDTGGYEQYF.

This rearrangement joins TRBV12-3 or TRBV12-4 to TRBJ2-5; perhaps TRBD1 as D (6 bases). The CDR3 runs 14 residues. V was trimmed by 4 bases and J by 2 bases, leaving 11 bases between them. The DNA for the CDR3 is TGTGCCAGCAGTTCCCGACAGGTTCAAGAGACCCAGTACTTC. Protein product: CASSSRQVQETQYF.

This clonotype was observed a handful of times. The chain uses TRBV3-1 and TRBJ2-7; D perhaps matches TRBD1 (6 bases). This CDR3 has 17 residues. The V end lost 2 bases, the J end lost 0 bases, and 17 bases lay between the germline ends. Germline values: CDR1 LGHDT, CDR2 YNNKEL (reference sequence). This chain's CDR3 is CASSQPGDRRSSYEQYF. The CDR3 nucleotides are TGTGCCAGCAGCCAACCCGGCGACAGGAGAAGCTCCTACGAGCAGTACTTC.

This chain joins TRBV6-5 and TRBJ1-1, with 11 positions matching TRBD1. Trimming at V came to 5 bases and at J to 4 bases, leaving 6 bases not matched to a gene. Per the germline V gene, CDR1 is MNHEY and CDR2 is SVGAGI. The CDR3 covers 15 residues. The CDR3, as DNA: TGTGCCAGCAGTCTATCCGGGACAGGGGGCACTGAAGCTTTCTTT. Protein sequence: CASSLSGTGGTEAFF.

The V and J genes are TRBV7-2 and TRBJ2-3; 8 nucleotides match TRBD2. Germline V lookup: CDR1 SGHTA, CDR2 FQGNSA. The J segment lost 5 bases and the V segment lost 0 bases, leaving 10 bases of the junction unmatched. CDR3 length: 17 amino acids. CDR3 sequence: CASSLAAGGGRRDTQYF. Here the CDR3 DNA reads TGTGCCAGCAGCTTAGCGGCCGGGGGGGGCAGGAGAGATACGCAGTATTTT. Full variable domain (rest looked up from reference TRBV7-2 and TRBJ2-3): GAGVSQSPSNKVTEKGKDVELRCDPISGHTALYWYRQSLGQGLEFLIYFQGNSAPDKSGLPSDRFSAERTGGSVSTLTIQRTQQEDSAVYLCASSLAAGGGRRDTQYFGPGTRLTVL.

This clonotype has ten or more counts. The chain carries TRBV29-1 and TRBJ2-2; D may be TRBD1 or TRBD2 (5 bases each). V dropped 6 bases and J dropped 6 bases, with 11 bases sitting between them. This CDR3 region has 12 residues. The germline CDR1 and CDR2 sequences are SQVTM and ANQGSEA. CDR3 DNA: TGCAGCGTGGAGGTGACAGCCGGGGAGCTGTTTTTT. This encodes CSVEVTAGELFF.

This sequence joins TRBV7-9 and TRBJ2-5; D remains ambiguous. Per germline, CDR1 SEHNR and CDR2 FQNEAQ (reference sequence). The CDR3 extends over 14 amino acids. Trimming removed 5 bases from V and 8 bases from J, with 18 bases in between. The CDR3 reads CASSPLMSRVTQYF. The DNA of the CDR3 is TGTGCCAGCAGCCCCCTGATGTCTCGGGTTACCCAGTACTTC.

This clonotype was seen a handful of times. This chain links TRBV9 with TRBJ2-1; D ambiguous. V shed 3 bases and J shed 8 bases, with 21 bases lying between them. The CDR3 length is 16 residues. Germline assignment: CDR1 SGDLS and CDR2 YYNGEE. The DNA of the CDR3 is TGTGCCAGCAGCGACCGGAGAAGGGCCCCTGGCGATGAGCAGTTCTTC. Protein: CASSDRRRAPGDEQFF.

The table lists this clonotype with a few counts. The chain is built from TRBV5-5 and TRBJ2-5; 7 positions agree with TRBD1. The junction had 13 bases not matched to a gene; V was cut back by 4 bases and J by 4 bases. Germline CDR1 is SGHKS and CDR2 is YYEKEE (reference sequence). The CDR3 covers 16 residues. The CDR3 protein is CASSARQGREVETQYF. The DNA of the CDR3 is TGTGCCAGCAGCGCCCGACAGGGACGGGAAGTAGAGACCCAGTACTTC.

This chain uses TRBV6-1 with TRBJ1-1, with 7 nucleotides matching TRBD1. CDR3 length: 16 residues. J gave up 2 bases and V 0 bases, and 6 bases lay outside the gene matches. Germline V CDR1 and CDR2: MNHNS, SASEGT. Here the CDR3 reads CASSEAEGAFNTEAFF. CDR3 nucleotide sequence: TGTGCCAGCAGTGAAGCGGAGGGGGCCTTCAACACTGAAGCTTTCTTT.

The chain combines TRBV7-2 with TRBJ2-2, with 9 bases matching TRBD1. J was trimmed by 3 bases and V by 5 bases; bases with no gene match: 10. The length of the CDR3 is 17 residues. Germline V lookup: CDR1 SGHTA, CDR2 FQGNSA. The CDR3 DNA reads TGTGCCAGCAGCAACCCCTCGCGGGACAGGGACACCGGGGAGCTGTTTTTT. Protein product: CASSNPSRDRDTGELFF.

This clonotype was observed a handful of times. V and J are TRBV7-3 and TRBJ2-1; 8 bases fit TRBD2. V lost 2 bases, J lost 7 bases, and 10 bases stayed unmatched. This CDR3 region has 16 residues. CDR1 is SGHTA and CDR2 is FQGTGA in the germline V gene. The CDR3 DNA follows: TGTGCCAGCAGCTTACTCGGGCGGGGGGACTCAAATGAGCAGTTCTTC. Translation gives CASSLLGRGDSNEQFF.

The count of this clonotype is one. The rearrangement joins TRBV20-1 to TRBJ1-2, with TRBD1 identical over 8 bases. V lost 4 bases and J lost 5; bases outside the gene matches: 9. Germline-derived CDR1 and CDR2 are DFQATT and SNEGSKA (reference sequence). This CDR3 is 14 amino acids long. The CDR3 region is CSAKTGEGRYGYTF. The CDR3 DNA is TGCAGTGCTAAGACAGGGGAAGGTCGGTATGGCTACACCTTC.